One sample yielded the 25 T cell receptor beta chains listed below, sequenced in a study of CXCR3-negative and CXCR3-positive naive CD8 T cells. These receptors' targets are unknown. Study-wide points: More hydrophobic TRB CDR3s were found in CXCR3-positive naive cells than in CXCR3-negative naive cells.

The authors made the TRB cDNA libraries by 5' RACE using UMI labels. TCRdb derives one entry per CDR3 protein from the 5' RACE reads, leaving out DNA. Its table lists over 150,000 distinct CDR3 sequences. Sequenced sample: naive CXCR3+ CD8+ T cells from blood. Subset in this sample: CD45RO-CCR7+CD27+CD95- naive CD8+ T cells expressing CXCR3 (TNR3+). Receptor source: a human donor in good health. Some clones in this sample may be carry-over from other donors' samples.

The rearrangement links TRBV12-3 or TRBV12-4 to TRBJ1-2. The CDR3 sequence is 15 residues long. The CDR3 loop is CASSPPGPSQGGYTF.

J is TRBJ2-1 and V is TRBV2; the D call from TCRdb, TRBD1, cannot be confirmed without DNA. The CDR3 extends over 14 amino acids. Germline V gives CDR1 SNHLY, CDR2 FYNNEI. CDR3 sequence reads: CANPTREGYNEQFF.

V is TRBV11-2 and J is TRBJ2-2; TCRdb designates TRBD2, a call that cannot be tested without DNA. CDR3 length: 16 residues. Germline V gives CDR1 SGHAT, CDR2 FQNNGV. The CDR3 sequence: CASSPPGLAGTGELFF.

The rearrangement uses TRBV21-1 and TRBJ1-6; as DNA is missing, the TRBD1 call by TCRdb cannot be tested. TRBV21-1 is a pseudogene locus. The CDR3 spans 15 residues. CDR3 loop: CASSKGYRGHSPLHF.

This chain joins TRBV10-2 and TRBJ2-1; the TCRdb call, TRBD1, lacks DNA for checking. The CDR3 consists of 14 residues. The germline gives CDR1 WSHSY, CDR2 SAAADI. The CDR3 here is CASSESRSGNEQFF.

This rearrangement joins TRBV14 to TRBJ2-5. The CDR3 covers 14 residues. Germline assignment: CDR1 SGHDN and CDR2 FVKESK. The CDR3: CASSHYESLETQYF.

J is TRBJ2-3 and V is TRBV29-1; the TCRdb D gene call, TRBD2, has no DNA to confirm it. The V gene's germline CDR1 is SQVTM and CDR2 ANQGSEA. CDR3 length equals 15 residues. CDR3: CSGTTGLAVADTQYF.

The CDR3 here is CASSLGATNEQFF. The rearrangement links TRBV28 to TRBJ2-1; absent DNA, TCRdb's TRBD1 call cannot be checked. The germline CDR1 and CDR2 sequences are MDHEN and SYDVKM. This CDR3 region has 13 residues.

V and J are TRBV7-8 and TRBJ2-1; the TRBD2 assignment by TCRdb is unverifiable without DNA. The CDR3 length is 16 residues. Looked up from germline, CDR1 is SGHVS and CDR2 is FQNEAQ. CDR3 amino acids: CASSLVLAGAYNEQFF.

CDR3 loop: CASRPGGYGYTF. The rearrangement uses TRBV28 and TRBJ1-2; TCRdb's D call, TRBD1, is unchecked because there is no DNA. Germline-derived CDR1 and CDR2 are MDHEN and SYDVKM. CDR3 length equals 12 residues.

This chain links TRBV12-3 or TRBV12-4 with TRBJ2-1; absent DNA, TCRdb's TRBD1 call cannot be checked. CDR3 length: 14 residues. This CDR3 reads CASSLQGVHNEQFF.

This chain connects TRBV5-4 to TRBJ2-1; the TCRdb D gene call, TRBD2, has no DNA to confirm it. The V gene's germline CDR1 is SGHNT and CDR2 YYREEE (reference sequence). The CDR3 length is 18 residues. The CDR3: CASSSHYLAGGGNNEQFF.

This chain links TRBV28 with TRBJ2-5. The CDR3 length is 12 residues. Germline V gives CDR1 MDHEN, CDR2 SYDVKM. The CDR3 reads CASSLGLETQYF.

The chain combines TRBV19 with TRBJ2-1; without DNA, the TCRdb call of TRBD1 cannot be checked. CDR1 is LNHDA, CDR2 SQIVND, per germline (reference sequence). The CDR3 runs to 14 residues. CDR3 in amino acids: CASSIGTGFDEQFF.

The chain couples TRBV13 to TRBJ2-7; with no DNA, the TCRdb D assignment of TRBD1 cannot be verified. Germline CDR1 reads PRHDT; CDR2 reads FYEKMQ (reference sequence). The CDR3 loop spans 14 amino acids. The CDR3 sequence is CASSLGAGAYEQYF.

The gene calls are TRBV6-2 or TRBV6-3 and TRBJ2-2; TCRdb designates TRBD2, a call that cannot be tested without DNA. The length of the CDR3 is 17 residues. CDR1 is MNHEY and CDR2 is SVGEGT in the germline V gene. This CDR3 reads CASSYSLATSGPGELFF.

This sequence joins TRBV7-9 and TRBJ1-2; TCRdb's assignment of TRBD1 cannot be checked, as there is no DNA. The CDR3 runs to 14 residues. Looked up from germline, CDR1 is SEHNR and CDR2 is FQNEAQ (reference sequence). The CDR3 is CASSEGQGTYGYTF.

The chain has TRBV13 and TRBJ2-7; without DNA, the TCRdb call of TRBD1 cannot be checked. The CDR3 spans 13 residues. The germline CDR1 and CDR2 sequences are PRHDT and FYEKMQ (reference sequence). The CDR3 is CASSLYRPYEQYF.

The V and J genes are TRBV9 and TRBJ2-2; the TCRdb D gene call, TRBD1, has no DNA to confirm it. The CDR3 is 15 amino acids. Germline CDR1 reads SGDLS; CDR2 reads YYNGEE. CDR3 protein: CASSPPGQGAGELFF. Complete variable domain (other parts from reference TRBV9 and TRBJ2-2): DSGVTQTPKHLITATGQRVTLRCSPRSGDLSVYWYQQSLDQGLQFLIQYYNGEERAKGNILERFSAQQFPDLHSELNLSSLELGDSALYFCASSPPGQGAGELFFGEGSRLTVL.

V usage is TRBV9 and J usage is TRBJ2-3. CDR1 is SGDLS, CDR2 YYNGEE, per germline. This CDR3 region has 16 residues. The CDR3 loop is CASSVSGITSTDTQYF.

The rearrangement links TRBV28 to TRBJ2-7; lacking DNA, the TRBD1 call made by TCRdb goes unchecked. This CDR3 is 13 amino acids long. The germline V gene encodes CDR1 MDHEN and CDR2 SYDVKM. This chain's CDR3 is CASSLQTDYEQYF.

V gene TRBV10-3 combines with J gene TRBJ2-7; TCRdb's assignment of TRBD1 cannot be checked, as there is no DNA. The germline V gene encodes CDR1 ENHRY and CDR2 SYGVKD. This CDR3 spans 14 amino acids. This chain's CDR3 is CAISGGTGGYEQYF.

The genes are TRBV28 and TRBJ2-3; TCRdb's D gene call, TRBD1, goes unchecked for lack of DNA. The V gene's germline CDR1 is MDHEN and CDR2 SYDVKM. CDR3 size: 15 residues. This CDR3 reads CASSPPDRGADTQYF.

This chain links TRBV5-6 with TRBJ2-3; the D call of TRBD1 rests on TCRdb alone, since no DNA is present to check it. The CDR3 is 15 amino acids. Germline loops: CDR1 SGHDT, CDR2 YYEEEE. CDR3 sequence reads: CASSLPGTTTDTQYF.

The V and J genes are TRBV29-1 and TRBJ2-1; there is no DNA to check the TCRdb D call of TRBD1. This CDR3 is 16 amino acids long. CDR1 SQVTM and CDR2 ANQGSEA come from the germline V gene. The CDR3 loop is CSAAGDRDRGPNEQFF.